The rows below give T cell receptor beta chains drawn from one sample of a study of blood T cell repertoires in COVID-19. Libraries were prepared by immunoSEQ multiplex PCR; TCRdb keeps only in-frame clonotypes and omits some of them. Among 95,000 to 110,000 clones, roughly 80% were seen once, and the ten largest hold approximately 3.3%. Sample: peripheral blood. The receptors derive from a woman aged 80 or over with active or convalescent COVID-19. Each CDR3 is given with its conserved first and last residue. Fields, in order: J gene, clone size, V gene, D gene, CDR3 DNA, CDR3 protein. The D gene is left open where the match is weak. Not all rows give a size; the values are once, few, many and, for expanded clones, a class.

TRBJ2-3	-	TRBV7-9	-	TGTGCCAGCAGCTTATCCGGGGGAAGCACAGATACGCAGTATTTT	CASSLSGGSTDTQYF
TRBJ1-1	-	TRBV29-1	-	TGCAGTGGCAGTCAGATGAACACTGAAGCTTTCTTT	CSGSQMNTEAFF
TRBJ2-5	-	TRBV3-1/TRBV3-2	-	TGTGCCAGCCTACGAGGGGGAACCCAAGAGACCCAGTACTTC	CASLRGGTQETQYF
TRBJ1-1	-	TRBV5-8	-	TGTGCCAGCAGCTTGACCGGAGCTTTCTTT	CASSLTGAFF
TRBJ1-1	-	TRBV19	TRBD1	TGTGCCAGTAGTCCGGACAGGGTTGGGAGAGAAGCTTTCTTT	CASSPDRVGREAFF
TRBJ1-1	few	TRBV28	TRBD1	TGTGCCAGCAGTGGGGACAGTATAATCACTGAAGCTTTCTTT	CASSGDSIITEAFF
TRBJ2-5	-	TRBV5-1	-	TGCGCCAGCAGCTTTGTAACAGGCGGCTCAGAGACCCAGTACTTC	CASSFVTGGSETQYF
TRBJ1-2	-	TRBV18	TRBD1	TGTGCCAGCTCACCGCTAGGGGACAGGGGGAACGGAAACTATGGCTACACCTTC	CASSPLGDRGNGNYGYTF
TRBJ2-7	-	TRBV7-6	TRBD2	TGTGCCAGCAGCTTAGAGTCAGCGGGAGGGCACGAGCAGTACTTC	CASSLESAGGHEQYF
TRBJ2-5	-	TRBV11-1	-	TGTGCCAGCAGCTTAGCGATGGGCGAGACCCAGTACTTC	CASSLAMGETQYF
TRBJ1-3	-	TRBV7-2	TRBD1	TGTGCCAGCAGCTTAGAAAGGACAGGCATCACGCGAGGAAACACCATATATTTT	CASSLERTGITRGNTIYF
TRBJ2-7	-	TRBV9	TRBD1	TGTGCCAGCAGCGTAGGGGACAGGTCCTACGAGCAGTACTTC	CASSVGDRSYEQYF
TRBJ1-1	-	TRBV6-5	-	TGTGCCAGCAGGGGGGGAGGCGGGAAAGCTTTCTTT	CASRGGGGKAFF
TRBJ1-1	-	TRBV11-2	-	TGTGCCAGCAGCTTAGAGGGGCAGCAAGGACCTGAAGCTTTCTTT	CASSLEGQQGPEAFF
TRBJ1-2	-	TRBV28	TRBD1	TGTGCCAGCAAGGGGGACAGGGGGGGTTATGGCTACACCTTC	CASKGDRGGYGYTF
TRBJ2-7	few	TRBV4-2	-	TGTGCCAGCAGCCAAGAGCAGCTAGCCGATCCCTACGAGCAGTACTTC	CASSQEQLADPYEQYF
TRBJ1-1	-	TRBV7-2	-	TGTGCCAGCAGCCTCCGACAGCTTAACACTGAAGCTTTCTTT	CASSLRQLNTEAFF
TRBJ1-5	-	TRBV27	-	TGTGCCAGCAGTCCAGGTTATAGCAATCAGCCCCAGCATTTT	CASSPGYSNQPQHF
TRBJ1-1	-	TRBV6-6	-	TGTGCCAGCAGTTACCTCGACTCAACGAACACTGAAGCTTTCTTT	CASSYLDSTNTEAFF
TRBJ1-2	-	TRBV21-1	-	TGTGCCAGCACCAAGGGACTGCCTAACTATGGCTACACCTTC	CASTKGLPNYGYTF
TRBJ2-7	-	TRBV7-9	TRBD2	TGTGCCAGCAGCAAGGGACTAGCGGATGAGAGTTACCGCGAGCAGTACTTC	CASSKGLADESYREQYF
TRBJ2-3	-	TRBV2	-	TGTGCCAGCAGGAATAGCGAGGTGGTAGATACGCAGTATTTT	CASRNSEVVDTQYF
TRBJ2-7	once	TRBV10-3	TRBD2	TGTGCCATTAGCGGGGGAGGATACGAGCAGTACTTC	CAISGGGYEQYF
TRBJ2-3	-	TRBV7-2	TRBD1	TGTGCCAGCAGCTCACAGGGGCCCAGCACAGATACGCAGTATTTT	CASSSQGPSTDTQYF
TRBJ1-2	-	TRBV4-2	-	TGTGCCAGCAGCCAAGATAAGGAGACCGCTAGTGGCTACACCTTC	CASSQDKETASGYTF
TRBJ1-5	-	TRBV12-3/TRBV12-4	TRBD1	TGTGCCAGCAGGGAAGGGGGCACTCAGCCCCAGCATTTT	CASREGGTQPQHF
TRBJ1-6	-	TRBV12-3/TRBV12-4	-	TGTGCCAGCAGTCAAAGAGATTCACCCCTCCACTTT	CASSQRDSPLHF
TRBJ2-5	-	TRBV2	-	TGTGCCAGCAGTGTTGGAGGGGGGGACCAAGAGACCCAGTACTTC	CASSVGGGDQETQYF